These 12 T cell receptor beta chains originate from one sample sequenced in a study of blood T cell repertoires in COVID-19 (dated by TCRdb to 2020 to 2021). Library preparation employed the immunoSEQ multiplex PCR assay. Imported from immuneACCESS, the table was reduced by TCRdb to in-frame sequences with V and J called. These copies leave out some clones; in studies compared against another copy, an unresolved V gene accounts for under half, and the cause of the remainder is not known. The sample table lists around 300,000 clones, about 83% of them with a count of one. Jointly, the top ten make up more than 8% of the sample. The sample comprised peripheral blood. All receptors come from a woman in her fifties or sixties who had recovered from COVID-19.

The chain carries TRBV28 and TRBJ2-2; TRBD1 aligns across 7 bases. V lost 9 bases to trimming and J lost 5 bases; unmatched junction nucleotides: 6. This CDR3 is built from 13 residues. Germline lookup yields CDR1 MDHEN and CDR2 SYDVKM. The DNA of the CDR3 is TGTGCCAGTAAACAGGGGTGGACCGGGGAGCTGTTTTTT. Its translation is CASKQGWTGELFF.

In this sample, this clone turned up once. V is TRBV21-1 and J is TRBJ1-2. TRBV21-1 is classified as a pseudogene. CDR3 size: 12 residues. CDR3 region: CAGREEGYGYTF. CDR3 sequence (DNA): TGTGCCGGCCGGGAGGAAGGCTATGGCTACACCTTC.

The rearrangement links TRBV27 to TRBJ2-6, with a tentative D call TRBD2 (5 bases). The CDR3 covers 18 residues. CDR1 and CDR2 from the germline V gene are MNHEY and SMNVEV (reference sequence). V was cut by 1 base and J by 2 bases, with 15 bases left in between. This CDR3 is CASSLFGLSTPGANVLTF. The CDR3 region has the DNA TGTGCCAGCAGTTTATTCGGACTGTCGACCCCTGGGGCCAACGTCCTGACTTTC.

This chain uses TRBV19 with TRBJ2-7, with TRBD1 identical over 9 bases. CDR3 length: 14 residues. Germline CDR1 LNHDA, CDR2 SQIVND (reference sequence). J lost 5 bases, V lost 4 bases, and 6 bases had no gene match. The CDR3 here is CASSKQGATHEQYF. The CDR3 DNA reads TGTGCCAGTAGTAAACAGGGGGCCACCCACGAGCAGTACTTC.

The CDR3 spells CASSLSGQYGYTF. CDR3 bases: TGTGCCAGCAGTTTATCAGGGCAGTATGGCTACACCTTC. The chain recombines TRBV28 with TRBJ1-2, with a possible D match to TRBD1 (5 bases). The ends were cut back, 1 base at V and 5 bases at J, with 8 bases in the middle. The germline V gene encodes CDR1 MDHEN and CDR2 SYDVKM. The CDR3 totals 13 residues.

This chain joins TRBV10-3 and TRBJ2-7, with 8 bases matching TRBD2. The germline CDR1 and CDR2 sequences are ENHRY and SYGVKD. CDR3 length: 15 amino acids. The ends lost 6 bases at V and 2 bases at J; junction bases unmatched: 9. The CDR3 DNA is TGTGCCATCAGGCGGGCAGCGGGGGCAACCTACGAGCAGTACTTC. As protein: CAIRRAAGATYEQYF.

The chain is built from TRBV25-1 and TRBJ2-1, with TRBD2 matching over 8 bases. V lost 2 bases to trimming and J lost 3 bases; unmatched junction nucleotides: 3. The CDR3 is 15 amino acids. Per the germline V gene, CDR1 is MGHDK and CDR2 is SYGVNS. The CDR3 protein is CASSETGGNYNEQFF. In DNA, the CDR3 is TGTGCCAGCAGTGAAACGGGAGGGAACTACAATGAGCAGTTCTTC.

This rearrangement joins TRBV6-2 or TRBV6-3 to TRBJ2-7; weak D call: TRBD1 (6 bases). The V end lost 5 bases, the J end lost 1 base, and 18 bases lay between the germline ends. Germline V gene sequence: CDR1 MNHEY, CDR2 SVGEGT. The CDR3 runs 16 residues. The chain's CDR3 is CASSPLGVRGSYEQYF. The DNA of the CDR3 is TGTGCCAGCAGTCCCCTGGGGGTCAGGGGTTCCTACGAGCAGTACTTC.

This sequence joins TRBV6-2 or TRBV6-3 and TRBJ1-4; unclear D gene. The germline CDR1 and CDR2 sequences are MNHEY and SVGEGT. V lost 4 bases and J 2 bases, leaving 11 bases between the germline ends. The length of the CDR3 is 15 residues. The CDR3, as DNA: TGTGCCAGCAGTTCACTCTTGTCTACTAATGAAAAACTGTTTTTT. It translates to CASSSLLSTNEKLFF.

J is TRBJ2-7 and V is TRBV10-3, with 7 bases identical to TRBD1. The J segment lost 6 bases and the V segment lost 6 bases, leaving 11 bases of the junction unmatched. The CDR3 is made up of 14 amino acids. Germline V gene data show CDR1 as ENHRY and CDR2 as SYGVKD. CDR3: CAIRGPGGIGEQYF. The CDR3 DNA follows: TGTGCCATCAGGGGGCCAGGGGGTATAGGCGAGCAGTACTTC.

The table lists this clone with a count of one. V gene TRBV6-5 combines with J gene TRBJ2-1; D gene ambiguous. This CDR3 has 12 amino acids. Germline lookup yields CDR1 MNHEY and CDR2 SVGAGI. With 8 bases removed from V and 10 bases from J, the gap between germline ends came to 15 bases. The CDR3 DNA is TGTGCCAGCGAAGCCCGAATGAGGGAGCAGTTCTTC. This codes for CASEARMREQFF.

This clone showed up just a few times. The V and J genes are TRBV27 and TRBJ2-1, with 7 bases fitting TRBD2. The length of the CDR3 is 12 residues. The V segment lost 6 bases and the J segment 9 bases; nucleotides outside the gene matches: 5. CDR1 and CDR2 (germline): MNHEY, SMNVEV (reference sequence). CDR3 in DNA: TGTGCCAGCAGGGCGGGAGAGTTTGAGCAGTTCTTC. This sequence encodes CASRAGEFEQFF.